This T cell receptor beta chain stems from a study of Ad26.COV2.S vaccination and SARS-CoV-2 variants. Described treatment: approximately 18 received Ad26.COV2.S at low or high dose, single or two shots; roughly 5 received placebo; per-sample allocation not given. Samples analyzed were those drawn on day 63 after the first vaccine or placebo injection. Here immunoSEQ multiplex PCR was the method, and the copy in TCRdb shows in-frame clones only, minus some. Of 430,000 or so clones listed, 89% are singletons. The V end lost 3 bases, the J end lost 1 base, and 9 bases lay between the germline ends. Per germline, CDR1 LGHDT and CDR2 YNNKEL (reference sequence). The CDR3 is made up of 14 amino acids.

The material sequenced was peripheral blood, taken in a trial of Ad26.COV2.S vaccine versus placebo. The chain joins TRBV3-1 (or the pseudogene TRBV3-2) to TRBJ2-5; D gene unclear. The sequence came from a person aged 18-60 years who received the Ad26.COV2.S COVID-19 vaccine or a placebo. CDR3 protein: CASSHVRLQETQYF. The CDR3, as DNA: TGTGCCAGCAGCCACGTACGGCTCCAAGAGACCCAGTACTTC.